Below, 27 T cell receptor beta chains from the same sample are listed, as sequenced in a study of T cell responses to AZD1222 COVID-19 vaccine. Method: immunoSEQ multiplex PCR; TCRdb's copy keeps in-frame clones and lacks some. This table has 150,000 to 200,000 clones, about nine tenths appearing once. The sequencing here drew on peripheral blood, taken 28 days after the second AZD1222 dose. The source is an adult who received the AZD1222 COVID-19 vaccine.

The CDR3 DNA follows: TGCGCCAGCAGCTTGGAGAGGGGTGGGACAGATACGCAGTATTTT. Translated: CASSLERGGTDTQYF. The V and J genes are TRBV5-1 and TRBJ2-3; tentatively, D is TRBD1 or TRBD2 (5 bases each). V dropped 0 bases and J dropped 3 bases, with 11 bases sitting between them. CDR1 and CDR2 from the germline V gene are SGHRS and YFSETQ. CDR3 size: 15 residues.

The J gene is TRBJ1-1, the V gene TRBV6-2 or TRBV6-3; D might be TRBD1 (5 bases). CDR1 and CDR2 (germline): MNHEY, SVGEGT. The CDR3 extends over 13 amino acids. Trimming shortened V by 6 bases and J by 1 base, and 9 bases separated the two germline ends. CDR3 in DNA: TGTGCCAGCAGCCTGGGGCAGAACACTGAAGCTTTCTTT. It translates to CASSLGQNTEAFF.

The chain is built from TRBV7-6 and TRBJ1-4; a possible D gene is TRBD1 (5 bases). The ends were cut back, 3 bases at V and 3 bases at J, with 11 bases in the middle. CDR3 length: 15 amino acids. CDR1 SGHVS and CDR2 FNYEAQ come from the germline V gene. The CDR3 loop is CASSLGWGANEKLFF. CDR3 sequence (DNA): TGTGCCAGCAGCTTGGGCTGGGGGGCTAATGAAAAACTGTTTTTT.

The chain links TRBV11-2 to TRBJ1-5; D remains ambiguous. The V gene lost 0 bases and the J gene lost 2 bases, with 2 bases spanning the gap. The CDR3 is 13 residues long. Germline assignment: CDR1 SGHAT and CDR2 FQNNGV. CDR3 coding DNA: TGTGCCAGCAGCTTAGACCGCAATCAGCCCCAGCATTTT. Translation gives CASSLDRNQPQHF.

This clone was observed a few times. The chain uses TRBV7-9 and TRBJ2-5; 11 bases are shared with TRBD2. V shed 0 bases and J 5 bases; nucleotides not matched to a gene: 2. CDR1 is SEHNR, CDR2 FQNEAQ, per germline (reference sequence). The CDR3 length is 15 residues. The CDR3 coding sequence is TGTGCCAGCAGCTTAGCACTAGCGGGAGTTGAGACCCAGTACTTC. Amino acid sequence: CASSLALAGVETQYF.

The chain joins TRBV19 to TRBJ2-2; 14 nucleotides match TRBD2. J gave up 4 bases and V 4 bases, and 11 bases lay outside the gene matches. Germline V gene sequence: CDR1 LNHDA, CDR2 SQIVND (reference sequence). This CDR3 is built from 19 residues. The CDR3 here is CASSKGTSGSYGGTGELFF. The CDR3 bases are TGTGCCAGTAGTAAAGGGACTAGCGGGAGTTACGGTGGCACCGGGGAGCTGTTTTTT.

The V call is TRBV4-1, the J call TRBJ1-6, with D unresolved. This CDR3 is 15 amino acids long. Germline values: CDR1 MGHRA, CDR2 YSYEKL. The ends were cut back, 4 bases at V and 9 bases at J, with 16 bases in the middle. The chain's CDR3 is CASSRIIPGVSPLHF. The DNA of the CDR3 is TGCGCCAGCAGCCGCATTATTCCGGGTGTTTCACCCCTCCACTTT.

This clone appeared a few times. The chain joins TRBV19 to TRBJ1-1; 12 positions match TRBD1. Germline V gene lookup returns CDR1 LNHDA and CDR2 SQIVND (reference sequence). There are 16 residues in the CDR3. The V gene end was trimmed by 5 bases and the J gene end by 3 bases; junction bases not matched to a gene: 7. DNA of the CDR3: TGTGCCAGTAGTCTGCGGGACAGGGGGCACTACACTGAAGCTTTCTTT. Residues: CASSLRDRGHYTEAFF.

The chain joins TRBV6-1 to TRBJ2-6; D unresolved. The germline CDR1 and CDR2 sequences are MNHNS and SASEGT. Trimming removed 2 bases at V and 3 bases at J, with 17 bases between. The CDR3 totals 18 residues. CDR3 DNA: TGTGCCAGCAGTGAAAGTCACTACCCTTGGGGTGGGGCCAACGTCCTGACTTTC. Protein: CASSESHYPWGGANVLTF.

The chain is built from TRBV2 and TRBJ2-6; D perhaps matches TRBD1 (7 bases). CDR1 is SNHLY and CDR2 is FYNNEI in the germline V gene. There are 20 residues in the CDR3. Trimming stripped 7 bases from V and 0 bases from J, with 25 bases between. The CDR3: CASTADRLGWGVSGANVLTF. The CDR3, as DNA: TGTGCCAGCACCGCGGACAGGCTGGGCTGGGGGGTCTCTGGGGCCAACGTCCTGACTTTC.

The V and J genes are TRBV21-1 and TRBJ1-6; the listed D gene, TRBD1, was not tested against the DNA. TRBV21-1 is given as a pseudogene. This CDR3 region has 18 residues. DNA for the CDR3: TGTGCCAGCGATGGGGCCAGCCCCGTTTCGTCGAGTAATTCACCCCTCCACTTT. It specifies CASDGASPVSSSNSPLHF.

Comment on this clone: Sequence at one end of the junction differs from germline and may be a read error. This chain joins TRBV7-9 and TRBJ1-2; 7 positions agree with TRBD1. Germline assignment: CDR1 SEHNR and CDR2 FQNEAQ (reference sequence). This CDR3 contains 13 residues. The chain's CDR3 is CASTLDRDYGYTF. As DNA, the CDR3 is TGTGCCAGCACCTTAGACAGGGATTATGGCTACACCTTC.

The sample holds one count of this clone. This chain uses TRBV6-5 with TRBJ2-5; 10 bases are a match to TRBD1. Looked up from germline, CDR1 is MNHEY and CDR2 is SVGAGI. The CDR3 runs 12 residues. The junction had 2 bases not matched to a gene; V was cut back by 8 bases and J by 5 bases. CDR3 amino acids: CASGGQGETQYF. The CDR3 DNA is TGTGCCAGCGGGGGACAGGGGGAGACCCAGTACTTC.

CDR3 protein: CAISESFLDSSTDTQYF. In nucleotides, the CDR3 is TGTGCCATCAGTGAGTCCTTTCTGGACAGTAGCACAGATACGCAGTATTTT. The chain has TRBV10-3 and TRBJ2-3, with D possibly TRBD1 on 6 matching bases. This CDR3 spans 17 amino acids. Germline V gene data show CDR1 as ENHRY and CDR2 as SYGVKD. The V gene lost 0 bases and the J gene lost 0 bases, with 13 bases spanning the gap.

J is TRBJ1-5 and V is TRBV7-3; 10 bases map to TRBD1. This CDR3 has 19 residues. CDR1 is SGHTA and CDR2 is FQGTGA in the germline V gene. V was pared by 3 bases and J by 4 bases, with 15 bases of the junction left unmatched. CDR3 amino acids: CASSFLTSPRTGGNQPQHF. CDR3 DNA sequence: TGTGCCAGCAGCTTCCTAACTTCGCCGCGGACAGGGGGGAATCAGCCCCAGCATTTT.

J is TRBJ1-5 and V is TRBV4-2; D remains unclear. The CDR3 covers 15 residues. CDR1 is LGHNA and CDR2 is YNFKEQ in the germline V gene. The V gene lost 0 bases and the J gene lost 4 bases, with 10 bases spanning the gap. The CDR3 spells CASSQDLTENQPQHF. The CDR3, as DNA: TGTGCCAGCAGCCAAGATCTTACCGAGAATCAGCCCCAGCATTTT.

This clone was observed a single time. V is TRBV7-8 and J is TRBJ1-4; D possibly corresponds to TRBD1 (5 bases). Germline V gene sequence: CDR1 SGHVS, CDR2 FQNEAQ. CDR3 length: 13 amino acids. V gave up 1 base and J gave up 5 bases, with 5 bases separating them. The CDR3 bases are TGTGCCAGCAGCTTAGACAGGAATGAAAAACTGTTTTTT. It codes for CASSLDRNEKLFF.

V gene TRBV29-1 combines with J gene TRBJ2-7; a possible D gene is TRBD1 (6 bases). V lost 4 bases and J lost 4, with 14 bases in between. CDR1 is SQVTM and CDR2 is ANQGSEA in the germline V gene. The length of the CDR3 is 13 residues. The DNA for the CDR3 is TGCAGCGTTGGGCAGGGGTCTAGGTACGAGCAGTACTTC. This codes for CSVGQGSRYEQYF.

The genes are TRBV10-1 and TRBJ2-3; 9 nucleotides line up with TRBD2. Trimming took 6 bases from V and 5 from J; bases not matched to a gene: 15. The germline V gene encodes CDR1 WNHNN and CDR2 SYGVQD (reference sequence). This CDR3 has 17 amino acids. CDR3: CASSDGAGGPRGDTQYF. CDR3 coding DNA: TGCGCCAGCAGCGACGGGGCGGGAGGGCCTCGCGGAGATACGCAGTATTTT.

CDR3 nucleotides: TGTGCCAGCAGTCCCATGGGGAAAACAGATACGCAGTATTTT. Its translation: CASSPMGKTDTQYF. This chain links TRBV6-5 with TRBJ2-3; no clear D gene. The germline gives CDR1 MNHEY, CDR2 SVGAGI. Trimming left V 5 bases short and J 3 bases short, with 12 bases between. The CDR3 is 14 amino acids.

This rearrangement joins TRBV6-7 to TRBJ1-1; perhaps TRBD1 as D (6 bases). TRBV6-7 is placed among ORFs of uncertain function. This CDR3 is 17 amino acids long. The germline V and J ends were trimmed by 0 bases and 1 base, with 15 bases remaining between them. The CDR3 is CASSYSPRGWGNTEAFF. Written as DNA, the CDR3 is TGTGCCAGCAGTTACTCCCCCAGGGGCTGGGGGAACACTGAAGCTTTCTTT.

The V and J genes are TRBV10-1 and TRBJ2-6; D gene uncertain. Germline V gene data show CDR1 as WNHNN and CDR2 as SYGVQD (reference sequence). The CDR3 runs to 14 residues. Deletions cut 11 bases from V and 0 bases from J, with 11 bases between. The CDR3 nucleotides are TGCGCCGCAACTCTAAACTCTGGGGCCAACGTCCTGACTTTC. This sequence encodes CAATLNSGANVLTF.

The V gene is TRBV19, the J gene TRBJ2-1; D call uncertain. Germline assignment: CDR1 LNHDA and CDR2 SQIVND (reference sequence). There are 15 residues in the CDR3. The V gene lost 7 bases and the J gene lost 4 bases, with 17 bases spanning the gap. This CDR3 reads CASKASTTVYNEQFF. DNA of the CDR3: TGTGCCAGTAAGGCGTCTACCACAGTTTACAATGAGCAGTTCTTC. The full variable domain, its missing parts supplied by reference TRBV19 and TRBJ2-1, is DGGITQSPKYLFRKEGQNVTLSCEQNLNHDAMYWYRQDPGQGLRLIYYSQIVNDFQKGDIAEGYSVSREKKESFPLTVTSAQKNPTAFYLCASKASTTVYNEQFFGPGTRLTVL.

The rearrangement joins TRBV9 to TRBJ2-2, with 9 bases identical to TRBD2. The CDR3 is made up of 15 amino acids. The germline CDR1 and CDR2 sequences are SGDLS and YYNGEE. V trimming: 0 bases; J trimming: 7 bases; junction bases outside the gene matches: 4. This chain's CDR3 is CASSVGGRAGGELFF. The CDR3, as DNA: TGTGCCAGCAGCGTAGGCGGGAGGGCCGGCGGGGAGCTGTTTTTT.

The chain couples TRBV7-9 to TRBJ2-5; 8 bases map to TRBD1. The CDR3 has 13 residues. Trimming removed 6 bases from V and 5 bases from J; junction bases left unmatched: 5. Looked up from germline, CDR1 is SEHNR and CDR2 is FQNEAQ (reference sequence). CDR3 sequence (DNA): TGTGCCAGCAGACCTAGGGACAGGGAGACCCAGTACTTC. Protein product: CASRPRDRETQYF.

The genes are TRBV6-4 and TRBJ1-2; TRBD1 might be the D (6 bases). The CDR3 spans 12 residues. Per the germline V gene, CDR1 is MRHNA and CDR2 is SNTAGT. V lost 6 bases and J 7 bases, leaving 12 bases between the germline ends. The CDR3 DNA sequence: TGTGCCAGCAGGGGACAAACCAGTGGCTACACCTTC. As protein: CASRGQTSGYTF.

The CDR3 region has the DNA TGTGCCAGCAGCTTTACGGTGGGGACAGGACTGGGAAACACTGAAGCTTTCTTT. It specifies CASSFTVGTGLGNTEAFF. V and J are TRBV7-6 and TRBJ1-1; 8 nucleotides agree with TRBD1. The CDR3 contains 18 residues. CDR1 SGHVS and CDR2 FNYEAQ come from the germline V gene. Germline trimming cut 3 bases from V and 2 bases from J; bases unmatched to any gene: 14.